Each of the 28 T cell receptor beta chains below was sequenced from the same sample in a study of OX40 agonist ivuxolimab in advanced cancers. TCRdb keeps only in-frame clones here, not all; method: immunoSEQ multiplex PCR. The table lists about 76,000 clones, 80% to 90% of them singletons, with roughly 5.5% in the top ten. This specimen consisted of CD4+ or CD8+ T cells sorted from blood, obtained in a trial of the OX40 agonist ivuxolimab. The receptors stem from an adult with an advanced solid tumor such as melanoma, head and neck, liver or kidney cancer.

This clone occurred once. The chain has TRBV7-2 and TRBJ2-3; D not certain. The CDR3 consists of 12 residues. The germline CDR1 and CDR2 sequences are SGHTA and FQGNSA. Trimming left V 5 bases short and J 7 bases short, with 10 bases between. CDR3 nucleotides: TGTGCCAGCAGCACCATCGTGTATACGCAGTATTTT. Encoded protein: CASSTIVYTQYF.

This chain joins TRBV14 and TRBJ2-6; D is perhaps TRBD1 (6 bases). The CDR3 length is 18 residues. Trimming removed 0 bases from V and 4 bases from J, with 16 bases in between. In germline, CDR1 is SGHDN, CDR2 FVKESK. CDR3 amino acids: CASSQDWSEGDGANVLTF. The CDR3 DNA is TGTGCCAGCAGCCAAGATTGGAGTGAGGGGGACGGGGCCAACGTCCTGACTTTC.

CDR3 coding DNA: TGTGCCAGCTCACCCTTGGGACCTAACTCTGGAAACACCATATATTTT. Protein: CASSPLGPNSGNTIYF. This chain connects TRBV18 to TRBJ1-3, with D maybe TRBD1 (5 bases). The CDR3 contains 16 residues. The V and J ends lost 3 bases and 0 bases respectively, with 12 bases between them. Germline V gene sequence: CDR1 KGHSH, CDR2 LQKENI.

This rearrangement joins TRBV11-2 to TRBJ1-3, with TRBD1 as a possible D gene (5 bases). The CDR3 has 18 amino acids. CDR1 and CDR2 (germline): SGHAT, FQNNGV. V was clipped by 3 bases and J by 2 bases, with 20 bases between them. CDR3 DNA: TGTGCCAGCAGCTTGCCCCAACCCCAGGGATGGGCTGGAAACACCATATATTTT. It translates to CASSLPQPQGWAGNTIYF.

The genes are TRBV2 and TRBJ1-5, with D maybe TRBD1 (6 bases). V shed 4 bases and J shed 2 bases, with 9 bases lying between them. This CDR3 comprises 14 residues. Germline loops: CDR1 SNHLY, CDR2 FYNNEI. CDR3 sequence: CASSGTEGNQPQHF. The DNA of the CDR3 is TGTGCCAGCAGTGGGACAGAGGGCAATCAGCCCCAGCATTTT.

The rearrangement uses TRBV19 and TRBJ2-2; 8 positions agree with TRBD1. The germline gives CDR1 LNHDA, CDR2 SQIVND (reference sequence). The CDR3 length is 15 residues. Unmatched junction bases numbered 9, after V lost 5 bases and J lost 7 bases. CDR3 sequence: CASSPGTGGNGELFF. CDR3 DNA: TGTGCCAGTAGTCCCGGGACAGGAGGCAACGGGGAGCTGTTTTTT. The full variable domain, its missing parts supplied by reference TRBV19 and TRBJ2-2, is DGGITQSPKYLFRKEGQNVTLSCEQNLNHDAMYWYRQDPGQGLRLIYYSQIVNDFQKGDIAEGYSVSREKKESFPLTVTSAQKNPTAFYLCASSPGTGGNGELFFGEGSRLTVL.

The V and J genes are TRBV27 and TRBJ2-7; 8 bases map to TRBD2. The CDR3 contains 13 residues. V shed 5 bases, J shed 5 bases, and the junction held 5 bases outside the gene matches. CDR1 is MNHEY, CDR2 SMNVEV, per germline (reference sequence). CDR3 DNA: TGTGCCAGCAGTCTGCGGGGGGCCCACGAGCAGTACTTC. This encodes CASSLRGAHEQYF.

The rearrangement uses TRBV18 and TRBJ2-2; 7 bases match TRBD1. The ends lost 5 bases at V and 4 bases at J; junction bases unmatched: 4. The V gene's germline CDR1 is KGHSH and CDR2 LQKENI. This CDR3 region has 14 residues. CDR3 sequence: CASSGDSRTGELFF. Here the CDR3 DNA reads TGTGCCAGCTCAGGGGACAGCCGCACCGGGGAGCTGTTTTTT.

The V and J genes are TRBV4-1 and TRBJ1-2, with a possible D match to TRBD1 (6 bases). Trimming pared 0 bases from V and 4 bases from J, leaving 9 bases between. Germline values: CDR1 MGHRA, CDR2 YSYEKL. The CDR3 runs to 14 residues. The CDR3 here is CASSQDLGGYGYTF. The CDR3 DNA is TGCGCCAGCAGCCAAGACCTAGGGGGCTATGGCTACACCTTC.

The chain recombines TRBV10-3 with TRBJ2-3; TRBD2 aligns across 9 bases. Germline values: CDR1 ENHRY, CDR2 SYGVKD. Unmatched junction bases numbered 11, after V lost 8 bases and J lost 2 bases. The CDR3 length is 16 residues. CDR3 amino acids: CAIRHPSGAITDTQYF. Written as DNA, the CDR3 is TGTGCCATCCGACACCCTAGCGGGGCGATCACAGATACGCAGTATTTT.

This rearrangement joins TRBV10-3 to TRBJ1-3; no firm D call. Trimming left V 2 bases short and J 4 bases short, with 9 bases between. The CDR3 totals 14 residues. Looked up from germline, CDR1 is ENHRY and CDR2 is SYGVKD. CDR3 coding DNA: TGTGCCATCAGTGAGGAGAGGAAAGGAAACACCATATATTTT. Protein sequence: CAISEERKGNTIYF.

The chain links TRBV7-2 to TRBJ2-4; no clear D. Germline loops: CDR1 SGHTA, CDR2 FQGNSA. The germline V and J ends were trimmed by 2 bases and 7 bases, with 18 bases remaining between them. The CDR3 has 16 amino acids. The DNA of the CDR3 is TGTGCCAGCAGCTTATCTTCTTCGACGGCCATGAACATTCAGTACTTC. Residues: CASSLSSSTAMNIQYF.

This chain connects TRBV5-1 to TRBJ2-5; TRBD2 matches at 10 bases. V gave up 4 bases and J gave up 1 base; unmatched junction bases: 7. The CDR3 has 16 amino acids. Germline V gene lookup returns CDR1 SGHRS and CDR2 YFSETQ. CDR3 DNA: TGCGCCAGCAGCGGGGGGACTAGCGCCTTCCAAGAGACCCAGTACTTC. Its protein product is CASSGGTSAFQETQYF.

The table lists this clone with a count of one. The chain is built from TRBV5-6 and TRBJ1-2; 10 bases fit TRBD1. CDR3 length: 15 amino acids. With V trimmed by 2 bases and J by 7 bases, 8 bases remained unmatched. The germline V gene encodes CDR1 SGHDT and CDR2 YYEEEE. The CDR3 DNA reads TGTGCCAGCAGCTTACCCGTGACAGGGGGCTCTGGCTACACCTTC. Its translation: CASSLPVTGGSGYTF.

The J gene is TRBJ2-5, the V gene TRBV7-9, with 7 nucleotides matching TRBD1. Germline CDR1 is SEHNR and CDR2 is FQNEAQ (reference sequence). Losses at the gene ends were 5 bases for V and 2 bases for J; bases not matched to a gene: 8. The length of the CDR3 is 15 residues. The CDR3, as DNA: TGTGCCAGCAGCCCCCAGAGGGGGCCTCAAGAGACCCAGTACTTC. It specifies CASSPQRGPQETQYF.

The gene calls are TRBV5-1 and TRBJ1-4; D uncertain. This CDR3 has 15 residues. Trimming pared 4 bases from V and 0 bases from J, leaving 10 bases between. CDR1 and CDR2 (germline): SGHRS, YFSETQ. The CDR3 DNA reads TGCGCCAGCAGCAGGGAGAGTGCAACTAATGAAAAACTGTTTTTT. It specifies CASSRESATNEKLFF.

This clone came up a few times. The chain couples TRBV7-9 to TRBJ2-7; no reliable D call. The V gene lost 5 bases and the J gene lost 0 bases, with 2 bases spanning the gap. Per the germline V gene, CDR1 is SEHNR and CDR2 is FQNEAQ (reference sequence). CDR3 length: 11 amino acids. This CDR3 is CASSPSYEQYF. In DNA form, the CDR3 reads TGTGCCAGCAGCCCCTCCTACGAGCAGTACTTC.

The V call is TRBV6-1, the J call TRBJ1-4, with D possibly TRBD1 on 5 matching bases. Trimming stripped 4 bases from V and 8 bases from J, with 14 bases between. CDR3 length: 14 residues. The germline CDR1 and CDR2 sequences are MNHNS and SASEGT. The CDR3: CASSGETAFEKLFF. DNA for the CDR3: TGTGCCAGCAGTGGAGAGACAGCGTTCGAAAAACTGTTTTTT.

The genes are TRBV5-1 and TRBJ1-1, with D hard to call. The V end lost 6 bases, the J end lost 4 bases, and 7 bases lay between the germline ends. Germline CDR1 reads SGHRS; CDR2 reads YFSETQ. The CDR3 totals 11 residues. The CDR3 loop reads CASMAGTEAFF. DNA of the CDR3: TGCGCCAGCATGGCGGGCACTGAAGCTTTCTTT.

As for this clone: The same CDR3 is also encoded by other DNA sequences in this sample. This chain joins TRBV6-5 and TRBJ1-2; no firm D call. This CDR3 comprises 13 residues. Germline CDR1 is MNHEY and CDR2 is SVGAGI. Trimming pared 6 bases from V and 0 bases from J, leaving 8 bases between. CDR3 coding DNA: TGTGCCAGCAGGGACTCCTCTAACTATGGCTACACCTTC. Residues: CASRDSSNYGYTF.

This clone has a single count. This chain uses TRBV4-3 with TRBJ2-7; TRBD2 aligns across 7 bases. V trimming: 0 bases; J trimming: 5 bases; junction bases outside the gene matches: 13. The V gene's germline CDR1 is LGHNA and CDR2 YSLEER. This CDR3 spans 17 amino acids. CDR3 amino acids: CASSQERRGEVGDEQYF. The CDR3 DNA sequence: TGCGCCAGCAGCCAAGAAAGACGGGGGGAGGTAGGTGACGAGCAGTACTTC.

This clone was detected only once. The chain combines TRBV21-1 with TRBJ2-7; the listed D gene, TRBD1, was not tested against the DNA. TRBV21-1 is an annotated pseudogene. The CDR3 runs 16 residues. The CDR3 region is CASSGRTGQDAYEQYF. The CDR3, as DNA: TGTGCCAGCAGCGGCCGGACGGGACAGGACGCCTACGAGCAGTACTTC.

The rearrangement links TRBV10-3 to TRBJ2-1; D is unresolved. With 2 bases removed from V and 5 bases from J, the gap between germline ends came to 4 bases. CDR1 is ENHRY, CDR2 SYGVKD, per germline. CDR3 size: 12 residues. This chain's CDR3 is CAISEGDNEQFF. CDR3 DNA: TGTGCCATCAGTGAGGGCGACAATGAGCAGTTCTTC.

The chain uses TRBV5-1 and TRBJ2-1; D gene ambiguous. The CDR3 is 14 residues long. The V gene's germline CDR1 is SGHRS and CDR2 YFSETQ. V was cut by 0 bases and J by 4 bases, with 8 bases left in between. As DNA, the CDR3 is TGCGCCAGCAGCTTGGAACATATGTACAATGAGCAGTTCTTC. It translates to CASSLEHMYNEQFF. Drawing the rest from reference TRBV5-1 and TRBJ2-1, the complete variable domain is KAGVTQTPRYLIKTRGQQVTLSCSPISGHRSVSWYQQTPGQGLQFLFEYFSETQRNKGNFPGRFSGRQFSNSRSEMNVSTLELGDSALYLCASSLEHMYNEQFFGPGTRLTVL.

The chain is built from TRBV9 and TRBJ2-1, with 9 positions matching TRBD1. CDR3 length: 15 amino acids. V gave up 2 bases and J gave up 8 bases; unmatched junction bases: 8. Germline CDR1 is SGDLS and CDR2 is YYNGEE. The CDR3 region has the DNA TGTGCCAGCAGCGTCATGGGACAGGGCCTAGATGAGCAGTTCTTC. As protein: CASSVMGQGLDEQFF.

V usage is TRBV7-9 and J usage is TRBJ2-3; 11 nucleotides agree with TRBD2. CDR1 and CDR2 from the germline V gene are SEHNR and FQNEAQ (reference sequence). V gave up 7 bases and J gave up 1 base; unmatched junction bases: 4. The CDR3 contains 15 residues. The CDR3 nucleotides are TGTGCCAGCACTGTGGGACTAGCGGGCACAGATACGCAGTATTTT. Protein: CASTVGLAGTDTQYF.

This rearrangement joins TRBV5-6 to TRBJ2-7; possible D gene TRBD1, 6 bases. V was cut by 1 base and J by 3 bases, with 14 bases left in between. Germline CDR1 SGHDT, CDR2 YYEEEE. CDR3 length: 15 residues. The CDR3 loop is CASSLRGTPYYEQYF. In DNA, the CDR3 is TGTGCCAGCAGCTTGAGGGGGACACCCTACTACGAGCAGTACTTC. The whole variable domain, filled in from reference TRBV5-6 and TRBJ2-7, reads DAGVTQSPTHLIKTRGQQVTLRCSPKSGHDTVSWYQQALGQGPQFIFQYYEEEERQRGNFPDRFSGHQFPNYSSELNVNALLLGDSALYLCASSLRGTPYYEQYFGPGTRLTVT.

The rearrangement links TRBV2 to TRBJ2-3; D call uncertain. Germline CDR1 is SNHLY and CDR2 is FYNNEI. CDR3 length: 17 residues. Trimming shortened V by 5 bases and J by 8 bases, and 26 bases separated the two germline ends. The CDR3 coding sequence is TGTGCCAGCAGTCCTACTACCATATCATGGACCATCGCTACGCAGTATTTT. It encodes CASSPTTISWTIATQYF.